The 14 T cell receptor beta chains listed next were all sequenced from one sample in a study of blood T cell repertoires in COVID-19. Profiled with immunoSEQ multiplex PCR; TCRdb holds only in-frame clones, not every one. Of roughly 180,000 clones in the sample, about 85% were seen once. Source material: peripheral blood. The receptor source for this set is a woman aged 45-59 years with COVID-19, enrolled during active disease.

This clone was seen a handful of times. V is TRBV4-2 and J is TRBJ2-3; 7 bases agree with TRBD1. V lost 3 bases to trimming and J lost 7 bases; unmatched junction nucleotides: 16. The germline V gene has CDR1 LGHNA and CDR2 YNFKEQ. The CDR3 covers 17 residues. The CDR3 sequence is CASSQVLSEGARNTQYF. The CDR3 nucleotides read TGTGCCAGCAGCCAGGTCCTATCTGAGGGGGCCCGAAATACGCAGTATTTT.

The rearrangement uses TRBV6-5 and TRBJ1-2; TRBD1 aligns across 9 bases. V was clipped by 5 bases and J by 5 bases; unmatched bases: 3. The CDR3 has 13 amino acids. Germline V CDR1 and CDR2: MNHEY, SVGAGI. CDR3 loop: CASSQTGGYGYTF. The CDR3 DNA follows: TGTGCCAGCAGTCAGACAGGGGGTTATGGCTACACCTTC.

The chain links TRBV5-1 to TRBJ1-2; D not certain. Germline CDR1 SGHRS, CDR2 YFSETQ. The length of the CDR3 is 15 residues. Trimming took off 0 bases at V and 6 bases at J, with 15 bases between the two ends. The CDR3 is CASSLVEGGRDGYTF. The CDR3 DNA reads as TGCGCCAGCAGCTTGGTCGAGGGCGGTAGGGATGGCTACACCTTC.

The gene calls are TRBV6-2 or TRBV6-3 and TRBJ1-1, with 7 bases lining up with TRBD1. Germline values: CDR1 MNHEY, CDR2 SVGEGT. Trimming removed 5 bases from V and 3 bases from J; junction bases left unmatched: 9. This CDR3 comprises 15 residues. CDR3 sequence reads: CASSAYRGGDTEAFF. Written as DNA, the CDR3 is TGTGCCAGCAGTGCCTACAGGGGCGGGGACACTGAAGCTTTCTTT.

The gene calls are TRBV7-9 and TRBJ1-2, with 10 bases that match TRBD1. In germline, CDR1 is SEHNR, CDR2 FQNEAQ (reference sequence). V lost 4 bases, J lost 5 bases, and 7 bases stayed unmatched. The CDR3 contains 15 residues. The CDR3, as DNA: TGTGCCAGCAGCTCAGACAGGGGGCGACCTTATGGCTACACCTTC. Translating it yields CASSSDRGRPYGYTF.

The chain is built from TRBV6-1 and TRBJ1-4; D is perhaps TRBD1 (6 bases). This CDR3 has 15 amino acids. Germline V gene sequence: CDR1 MNHNS, CDR2 SASEGT. Trimming took off 2 bases at V and 7 bases at J, with 14 bases between the two ends. The CDR3 DNA reads as TGTGCCAGCAGTGAATCAACAGGGAGCGGTGAAAAACTGTTTTTT. Protein product: CASSESTGSGEKLFF.

CDR3 in DNA: TGTGCCAGCAGCCCGGGACAGAACTATGGCTACACCTTC. Protein: CASSPGQNYGYTF. The gene calls are TRBV5-6 and TRBJ1-2, with TRBD1 identical over 7 bases. Germline CDR1 SGHDT, CDR2 YYEEEE. V shed 4 bases, J shed 2 bases, and the junction held 2 bases outside the gene matches. CDR3 length equals 13 residues. The whole variable domain, filled in from reference TRBV5-6 and TRBJ1-2, reads DAGVTQSPTHLIKTRGQQVTLRCSPKSGHDTVSWYQQALGQGPQFIFQYYEEEERQRGNFPDRFSGHQFPNYSSELNVNALLLGDSALYLCASSPGQNYGYTFGSGTRLTVV.

The V and J genes are TRBV11-3 and TRBJ2-1, with D uncertain. The germline CDR1 and CDR2 sequences are SGHNT and YENEEA. V lost 7 bases and J lost 7, with 11 bases in between. The CDR3 is made up of 12 amino acids. CDR3 DNA sequence: TGTGCCAGCACTGGTGCTACGAATGAGCAGTTCTTC. Translated: CASTGATNEQFF.

The rearrangement uses TRBV9 and TRBJ2-1; 12 bases are shared with TRBD1. V trimming: 4 bases; J trimming: 6 bases; junction bases outside the gene matches: 5. Germline CDR1 is SGDLS and CDR2 is YYNGEE. This CDR3 is built from 15 residues. The DNA of the CDR3 is TGTGCCAGCAGCCCATCGGGACAGGGGGCCAATGAGCAGTTCTTC. Its protein is CASSPSGQGANEQFF.

The V and J genes are TRBV3-1 (or the pseudogene TRBV3-2) and TRBJ1-1; TRBD1 might be the D (6 bases). The germline V and J ends were trimmed by 0 bases and 4 bases, with 15 bases remaining between them. The CDR3 extends over 16 amino acids. From germline, CDR1 is LGHDT and CDR2 YNNKEL (reference sequence). CDR3 loop: CASSQDSRGRGTEAFF. CDR3 DNA: TGTGCCAGCAGCCAAGATAGTAGGGGGAGAGGCACTGAAGCTTTCTTT.

The chain's CDR3 is CASSTTSGGVTREQYF. CDR3 nucleotide sequence: TGTGCCAGCAGCACAACTAGCGGGGGGGTAACCAGAGAGCAGTACTTC. The rearrangement uses TRBV11-2 and TRBJ2-7, with 13 bases lining up with TRBD2. The CDR3 consists of 16 residues. The ends lost 5 bases at V and 7 bases at J; junction bases unmatched: 11. The germline gives CDR1 SGHAT, CDR2 FQNNGV.

The V gene is TRBV28, the J gene TRBJ1-4; possible D gene TRBD1, 5 bases. Deletions cut 8 bases from V and 3 bases from J, with 13 bases between. The CDR3 totals 14 residues. The germline V gene has CDR1 MDHEN and CDR2 SYDVKM. In nucleotides, the CDR3 is TGTGCCAGCCGATCAGGGCGGCCTAATGAAAAACTGTTTTTT. This sequence encodes CASRSGRPNEKLFF.

This chain connects TRBV19 to TRBJ2-6, with 12 bases that match TRBD1. The CDR3 totals 19 residues. Looked up from germline, CDR1 is LNHDA and CDR2 is SQIVND (reference sequence). V trimming: 3 bases; J trimming: 4 bases; junction bases outside the gene matches: 10. As DNA, the CDR3 is TGTGCCAGTAGTATCCTGGGACAGGGGGCTTCGGCCGGGGCCAACGTCCTGACTTTC. Its protein is CASSILGQGASAGANVLTF.

The chain carries TRBV19 and TRBJ2-5; 8 bases fit TRBD2. The CDR3 is 14 residues long. Per the germline V gene, CDR1 is LNHDA and CDR2 is SQIVND (reference sequence). Trimming took 4 bases from V and 1 from J; bases not matched to a gene: 2. CDR3 sequence reads: CASSSGTSQETQYF. CDR3 DNA sequence: TGTGCCAGTAGTAGCGGGACTAGCCAAGAGACCCAGTACTTC.